The 14 T cell receptor beta chains given below trace back to one sample, sequenced in a study of cytomegalovirus exposure and HLA in healthy donors. PCR employed 60 Vbeta and 13 Jbeta primers. Generated by immunoSEQ multiplex PCR, the TCRdb table keeps only in-frame clones and is missing some. Of roughly 150,000 clones listed, around 85% are singletons. Sequencing was performed on PBMCs. These receptors were taken from a female donor in good health and CMV-seronegative.

This chain joins TRBV27 and TRBJ2-7; tentative D call: TRBD2 (5 bases). Germline V gene lookup returns CDR1 MNHEY and CDR2 SMNVEV (reference sequence). V gave up 5 bases and J gave up 3 bases, with 11 bases separating them. This CDR3 spans 13 amino acids. CDR3 DNA sequence: TGTGCCAGCAGTATTACCGGGAACTACGAGCAGTACTTC. This codes for CASSITGNYEQYF.

The gene calls are TRBV2 and TRBJ1-1; 8 bases align to TRBD1. The CDR3 has 13 amino acids. The ends lost 8 bases at V and 4 bases at J; junction bases unmatched: 6. Germline V gene data show CDR1 as SNHLY and CDR2 as FYNNEI. The CDR3 protein is CASGQGAGTEAFF. CDR3 DNA sequence: TGTGCCAGCGGCCAGGGGGCCGGCACTGAAGCTTTCTTT.

The rearrangement links TRBV28 to TRBJ2-3; 9 nucleotides match TRBD2. Unmatched junction bases numbered 16, after V lost 3 bases and J lost 6 bases. Per the germline V gene, CDR1 is MDHEN and CDR2 is SYDVKM. CDR3 size: 18 residues. The CDR3, as DNA: TGTGCCAGCAGTTTGGGGGCCATTAGCGGGAGCTTGTTTGATACGCAGTATTTT. This translates into CASSLGAISGSLFDTQYF. Using reference TRBV28 and TRBJ2-3 for the parts outside the CDR3, the full variable domain is DVKVTQSSRYLVKRTGEKVFLECVQDMDHENMFWYRQDPGLGLRLIYFSYDVKMKEKGDIPEGYSVSREKKERFSLILESASTNQTSMYLCASSLGAISGSLFDTQYFGPGTRLTVL.

This rearrangement joins TRBV5-1 to TRBJ1-1; 8 nucleotides agree with TRBD1. V gave up 5 bases and J gave up 3 bases; unmatched junction bases: 6. Germline V lookup: CDR1 SGHRS, CDR2 YFSETQ. The CDR3 totals 14 residues. The CDR3 nucleotides are TGCGCCAGCAGGCCGGACAGGGTTTACACTGAAGCTTTCTTT. Translation: CASRPDRVYTEAFF.

The chain recombines TRBV6-1 with TRBJ2-7, with D perhaps matching TRBD1 (5 bases). The CDR3 runs to 15 residues. Germline assignment: CDR1 MNHNS and CDR2 SASEGT. Deletions cut 6 bases from V and 2 bases from J, with 17 bases between. In DNA form, the CDR3 reads TGTGCCAGCAGCGAAATAACAGGAAGTCCCTACGAGCAGTACTTC. It translates to CASSEITGSPYEQYF.

The genes are TRBV7-6 and TRBJ2-3, with TRBD2 matching over 7 bases. In germline, CDR1 is SGHVS, CDR2 FNYEAQ. V lost 0 bases, J lost 0 bases, and 0 bases stayed unmatched. The CDR3 sequence is 15 residues long. CDR3 amino acids: CASSLASGSTDTQYF. The CDR3 DNA sequence: TGTGCCAGCAGCTTAGCTAGCGGGAGCACAGATACGCAGTATTTT.

The chain combines TRBV12-5 with TRBJ2-5; D is perhaps TRBD1 (6 bases). The V end lost 4 bases, the J end lost 5 bases, and 11 bases lay between the germline ends. Germline V gives CDR1 LGHNT, CDR2 FRNRAP. The CDR3 totals 13 residues. In DNA, the CDR3 is TGTGCTAGTGGTTCACAGGGCCGGGAGACCCAGTACTTC. Translation gives CASGSQGRETQYF.

The chain links TRBV29-1 to TRBJ1-1; 7 bases line up with TRBD1. Germline V CDR1 and CDR2: SQVTM, ANQGSEA. The trim removed 5 bases at V and 3 bases at J, leaving 9 bases unmatched. The CDR3 totals 14 residues. The CDR3 spells CSVSPTGLYTEAFF. The CDR3 nucleotides are TGCAGCGTTTCGCCGACAGGGCTTTACACTGAAGCTTTCTTT.

V usage is TRBV18 and J usage is TRBJ2-3; weak D call: TRBD1 (6 bases). Germline CDR1 reads KGHSH; CDR2 reads LQKENI. CDR3 length: 14 amino acids. With 4 bases removed from V and 6 bases from J, the gap between germline ends came to 14 bases. The CDR3 spells CASSQVQGSDTQYF. For the CDR3, the DNA is TGTGCCAGCTCACAGGTACAGGGCAGCGATACGCAGTATTTT.

This chain uses TRBV29-1 with TRBJ1-1; TRBD1 is a possible D gene (6 bases). The V end lost 4 bases, the J end lost 14 bases, and 17 bases lay between the germline ends. Per germline, CDR1 SQVTM and CDR2 ANQGSEA. This CDR3 region has 11 residues. As DNA, the CDR3 is TGCAGCGTTGTCGGCCAGGGGAAGTTGTTCTTT. It specifies CSVVGQGKLFF.

Notes on this clone: The same CDR3 is also encoded by other DNA sequences in this sample. The V gene is TRBV19, the J gene TRBJ1-5; 7 bases are shared with TRBD1. The CDR3 is 16 amino acids. With 5 bases clipped from V and 6 bases from J, the junction kept 13 bases outside the gene matches. From germline, CDR1 is LNHDA and CDR2 SQIVND (reference sequence). The CDR3 DNA sequence: TGTGCCAGTAGTGCTATAGGGGGTGCAGGGGGTCAGCCCCAGCATTTT. It specifies CASSAIGGAGGQPQHF.

The V and J genes are TRBV7-6 and TRBJ2-7; 9 bases are shared with TRBD2. Trimming cost V 5 bases and J 0 bases; bases outside gene matches: 8. The germline V gene encodes CDR1 SGHVS and CDR2 FNYEAQ. CDR3 length: 16 amino acids. The CDR3 loop is CASSPRLAETSYEQYF. The CDR3 coding sequence is TGTGCCAGCAGCCCTAGACTAGCGGAGACCTCCTACGAGCAGTACTTC.

V and J are TRBV25-1 and TRBJ1-2, with D unclear. CDR3 size: 11 residues. Trimming left V 10 bases short and J 4 bases short, with 10 bases between. CDR1 is MGHDK and CDR2 is SYGVNS in the germline V gene. CDR3 region: CATADFYGYTF. The CDR3 nucleotides read TGTGCCACCGCAGACTTCTATGGCTACACCTTC.

The chain carries TRBV5-4 and TRBJ2-3; no clear D gene. The CDR3 is 13 residues long. Per germline, CDR1 SGHNT and CDR2 YYREEE (reference sequence). V was cut by 0 bases and J by 4 bases, with 6 bases left in between. This CDR3 is CASSLDSADTQYF. The CDR3 DNA sequence: TGTGCCAGCAGCTTGGATAGTGCAGATACGCAGTATTTT.